This T cell receptor beta chain originates from a study of blood T cell repertoires in COVID-19 (dated by TCRdb to 2018 to 2021). Broadly, across the study: Samples from collaborators originated in the United States, Italy and Spain and spanned both the acute and convalescent phases of COVID-19. Where available, HLA class I and class II types were obtained from metadata supplied by the sample provider rather than from assay-based typing. The samples were drawn from the first 160 participants of the ongoing ImmuneRACE study and from more than 1,000 subjects provided by 6 global collaborators. Nearly every sample came with metadata listing a de-identified subject ID, COVID-19 status, age in years and sex. Deeply sampled blood TCRbeta repertoires from subjects exposed to, actively infected with, or recovered from COVID-19 were included in the dataset. A freely available public database, intended as a resource for researchers studying the immune response to SARS-CoV-2, is where the repertoires were released. The prospective study material was composed of cDNA or gDNA derived from T cells, B-cell-depleted T cells, or PBMCs.

The investigation overall reported the following: How much clinical and demographic metadata was included differed by source and by participant, and the metadata was provided uncurated.

The sample holds one count of this clone. There is no known antigen for this receptor. Base qualities were left out, and no much larger clone turns up one base away. V trim: 8 bases; J trim: 8 bases; unmatched bases: 7. CDR1 and CDR2, looked up from the germline V gene, are MNHEY and SVGAGI. The CDR3 runs 12 residues from the cysteine to the phenylalanine. Of all the DNA, just the CDR3 is kept, 36 bases in frame from base 1. One collaborating source in Seattle enrolled patients while the patients were actively infected and followed the patients over time throughout the course of disease. Each collaborating institution followed its own protocols to collect whole blood in K2EDTA tubes. Collaborator samples were shipped for TCRbeta analysis as frozen whole blood, isolated PBMCs, or DNA extracted from either sample type. The immunoSEQ Assay, a bias-controlled multiplex PCR, was used to amplify TCRbeta CDR3 regions from genomic DNA. In the source study's methods: Nucleated cell counts per sample were estimated from amplification of reference gene primers within the assay. Sequence reads were collapsed and filtered to measure the absolute abundance of every unique TCRbeta CDR3 rearrangement. For each sample, productive Simpson clonality was calculated as the square root of Simpson's diversity index over productive rearrangements. TCRdb provides this immuneACCESS table in a form limited to in-frame rearrangements. Some clones are lacking; in checked studies, under half of them reflect an unresolved V gene, and why the rest are absent is not known. Clonal size and the V and J genes are those of that table, whereas D and trimming came from the DNA. The sample includes 150,000 to 200,000 clones, with roughly 93% observed a single time. The leading ten clones occupy less than 2% of the sample.

The chain joins TRBV6-5 to TRBJ1-2; 8 central bases correspond to TRBD1. Input material: peripheral blood. The sequence was obtained from a woman aged 55-69 years with COVID-19, enrolled during active disease. The DNA is as follows: TGTGCCAGCTGGACAGGGACGGAGGGCTACACCTTC. It specifies CASWTGTEGYTF.